This TCR beta chain was profiled in a study of response to subunit inactivated influenza vaccine (dated by TCRdb to the late 2010s). General notes on the study: Deep quantitative profiling of the T cell receptor repertoire was used in the study to follow responses to a trivalent subunit inactivated influenza vaccine. Overall study results and their limits: According to the authors, only a limited number of new T cells may be recruited by each seasonal influenza vaccination.

Preparation of the library involved RT-PCR. Sequencing used an Illumina HiSeq 2500. TCRdb reprocessing: public reads trimmed at Q25 with fastp, clones called with MiXCR, in-frame beta chains kept. Rows with one shared CDR3 protein collapse into an entry with the most common genes and DNA. The table for this sample lists 290,000 or so distinct CDR3 sequences; roughly 22% of them were counted only once. About 9.4% of the sample belongs to the ten largest clones. This clonotype was seen more than once but under ten times. Its antigen remains unidentified. At one end the junction does not follow the germline gene, possibly because of a read error. Measured from the cysteine to the phenylalanine, the CDR3 is 13 residues long. Just CDR3 DNA is preserved here, 39 bases in frame from base 1. CDR1 and CDR2, looked up from the germline V gene, are MNHEY and SVGEGT.

This specimen was PBMCs from blood, taken 21 months after vaccination. The V and J genes are TRBV6-2 or TRBV6-3 and TRBJ1-1, with a tentative D gene TRBD1 over 6 matching bases. The receptor was isolated from a man aged 50-75 years who received an inactivated influenza vaccine. Donor details come from another sample of the same person, matched by shared clones. The CDR3 here reads CPSRPSGTREAFF. The nucleotides read TGTCCCAGCAGGCCTTCCGGGACAAGAGAAGCTTTCTTT.